This T cell receptor beta chain was recovered during a study of blood T cell repertoires in COVID-19. Study summary: Whether acute or convalescent, the COVID-19 samples came from the United States, Italy and Spain.

The CDR3 length is 13 residues. J lost 8 bases, V lost 7 bases, and 4 bases had no gene match. The germline V gene has CDR1 MGHDK and CDR2 SYGVNS. In the original workflow: By means of reference gene primer amplification, nucleated cell counts were estimated. Sequenced by immunoSEQ multiplex PCR; TCRdb stores in-frame clones only, minus some. The DNA was the basis for D and trimming; V, J and clone size are from that table. The table lists over 85,000 clones, roughly 86% of them singletons. The rearrangement joins TRBV25-1 to TRBJ1-6; TRBD1 agrees at 8 bases. The sample consisted of peripheral blood. This clonotype originated in a man aged 50 to 60 with active or convalescent COVID-19. The CDR3 DNA reads TGTGCCAGCAAAGACAGGGGAGATTCACCCCTCCACTTT. It encodes CASKDRGDSPLHF.